Listed below are T cell receptor beta chains from one sample, sequenced in a study of graft-versus-host responses after intestinal transplantation. Only in-frame clones appear in the TCRdb table, and some are missing; sequencing was by immunoSEQ multiplex PCR. The sample includes approximately 85,000 clones, 85% to 95% of them seen just once. No cognate antigen is known for these TCRs. This sample comprised unstimulated CD8+ T cells sorted from spleen or lymph node cells, obtained before transplant. These TCRs come from a human donor who was the organ donor for an intestinal transplant. The CDR3 runs from the conserved cysteine through the conserved F or W. The D gene is left open where the match is weak. The size field is filled for only some rows; it gives once, few, many or a size class.

clone size: NA; V gene: TRBV7-9; J gene: TRBJ2-1; D gene: NA; CDR3 protein: CASSLGANEQFF; CDR3 DNA: TGTGCCAGCAGCTTAGGGGCCAATGAGCAGTTCTTC
clone size: NA; V gene: TRBV5-6; J gene: TRBJ2-7; D gene: NA; CDR3 protein: CASSAVVAEQYF; CDR3 DNA: TGTGCCAGCAGCGCCGTAGTAGCCGAGCAGTACTTC
clone size: NA; V gene: TRBV28; J gene: TRBJ1-2; D gene: TRBD1; CDR3 protein: CASSADRGGYGYTF; CDR3 DNA: TGTGCCAGCAGTGCGGACAGGGGAGGTTATGGCTACACCTTC
clone size: NA; V gene: TRBV11-3; J gene: TRBJ2-7; D gene: NA; CDR3 protein: CASSFGTTAYEQYF; CDR3 DNA: TGTGCCAGCAGCTTCGGGACCACCGCCTACGAGCAGTACTTC
clone size: NA; V gene: TRBV7-9; J gene: TRBJ2-7; D gene: TRBD1; CDR3 protein: CASSPTGAPYEQYF; CDR3 DNA: TGTGCCAGCAGCCCGACAGGGGCTCCCTACGAGCAGTACTTC
clone size: NA; V gene: TRBV6-4; J gene: TRBJ2-7; D gene: NA; CDR3 protein: CASSHIGTVKYF; CDR3 DNA: TGTGCCAGCAGCCACATCGGTACAGTTAAGTACTTC
clone size: NA; V gene: TRBV10-3; J gene: TRBJ2-5; D gene: TRBD2; CDR3 protein: CAIRPSTSGRTQETQYF; CDR3 DNA: TGTGCCATCAGACCTTCGACTAGCGGGAGAACCCAAGAGACCCAGTACTTC
clone size: NA; V gene: TRBV7-6; J gene: TRBJ1-2; D gene: TRBD1; CDR3 protein: CASSPGTGVNYGYTF; CDR3 DNA: TGTGCCAGCAGCCCCGGGACAGGGGTCAACTATGGCTACACCTTC
clone size: NA; V gene: TRBV30; J gene: TRBJ1-1; D gene: NA; CDR3 protein: CAWSVGDGVEAFF; CDR3 DNA: TGTGCCTGGAGTGTGGGCGACGGGGTTGAAGCTTTCTTT
clone size: NA; V gene: TRBV25-1; J gene: TRBJ2-7; D gene: NA; CDR3 protein: CASSEWVNEQYF; CDR3 DNA: TGTGCCAGCAGTGAGTGGGTAAACGAGCAGTACTTC
clone size: NA; V gene: TRBV12-2; J gene: TRBJ2-1; D gene: NA; CDR3 protein: CASRLMRESPSYNEQFF; CDR3 DNA: TGTGCAAGTCGCTTAATGCGGGAGTCTCCATCCTACAATGAGCAGTTCTTC
clone size: NA; V gene: TRBV6-5; J gene: TRBJ2-7; D gene: TRBD2; CDR3 protein: CASSYSGLAGAYEQYF; CDR3 DNA: TGTGCCAGCAGTTACTCGGGTCTAGCGGGAGCCTACGAGCAGTACTTC
clone size: once; V gene: TRBV11-2; J gene: TRBJ1-1; D gene: NA; CDR3 protein: CASSRRRMNTEAFF; CDR3 DNA: TGTGCCAGCAGTCGACGGAGGATGAACACTGAAGCTTTCTTT
clone size: NA; V gene: TRBV5-4; J gene: TRBJ1-6; D gene: TRBD1; CDR3 protein: CASSPGQGAAPLHF; CDR3 DNA: TGTGCCAGCAGCCCGGGACAGGGGGCAGCACCCCTCCACTTT
clone size: NA; V gene: TRBV5-1; J gene: TRBJ2-2; D gene: TRBD2; CDR3 protein: CASSIQTSGRWTGELFF; CDR3 DNA: TGCGCCAGCAGCATCCAGACTAGCGGGAGGTGGACCGGGGAGCTGTTTTTT
clone size: NA; V gene: TRBV2; J gene: TRBJ2-3; D gene: NA; CDR3 protein: CASRGADTQYF; CDR3 DNA: TGTGCCAGCAGGGGGGCAGATACGCAGTATTTT
clone size: once; V gene: TRBV6-5; J gene: TRBJ2-2; D gene: NA; CDR3 protein: CASSYGRGENTGELFF; CDR3 DNA: TGTGCCAGCAGTTATGGCCGGGGAGAGAACACCGGGGAGCTGTTTTTT
clone size: once; V gene: TRBV6-6; J gene: TRBJ1-2; D gene: NA; CDR3 protein: CASQFGQGYTF; CDR3 DNA: TGTGCCAGCCAGTTCGGCCAAGGCTACACCTTC
clone size: NA; V gene: TRBV6-4; J gene: TRBJ2-1; D gene: NA; CDR3 protein: CASSDGQVNEQFF; CDR3 DNA: TGTGCCAGCAGTGATGGGCAGGTCAATGAGCAGTTCTTC
clone size: NA; V gene: TRBV7-6; J gene: TRBJ2-5; D gene: TRBD2; CDR3 protein: CASSFWTSGGQETQYF; CDR3 DNA: TGTGCCAGCAGCTTCTGGACTAGCGGGGGGCAAGAGACCCAGTACTTC
clone size: NA; V gene: TRBV7-9; J gene: TRBJ1-1; D gene: NA; CDR3 protein: CASRGGRANTEAFF; CDR3 DNA: TGTGCCAGCAGGGGCGGACGGGCGAACACTGAAGCTTTCTTT
clone size: once; V gene: TRBV4-1; J gene: TRBJ2-3; D gene: NA; CDR3 protein: CASSQDLATDTQYF; CDR3 DNA: TGCGCCAGCAGCCAAGACCTAGCCACAGATACGCAGTATTTT
clone size: NA; V gene: TRBV4-1; J gene: TRBJ1-1; D gene: NA; CDR3 protein: CASSQGENTEAFF; CDR3 DNA: TGCGCCAGCAGCCAAGGTGAGAACACTGAAGCTTTCTTT
clone size: NA; V gene: TRBV7-7; J gene: TRBJ2-3; D gene: NA; CDR3 protein: CASSLGEAVTDTQYF; CDR3 DNA: TGTGCTAGCAGCCTAGGGGAGGCCGTGACAGATACGCAGTATTTT
clone size: once; V gene: TRBV19; J gene: TRBJ2-2; D gene: NA; CDR3 protein: CASSIPPGTDTGELFF; CDR3 DNA: TGTGCCAGTAGTATCCCCCCCGGGACGGACACCGGGGAGCTGTTTTTT
clone size: NA; V gene: TRBV4-1; J gene: TRBJ2-5; D gene: TRBD2; CDR3 protein: CASSRASGRGTQYF; CDR3 DNA: TGCGCCAGCAGCCGAGCTAGCGGGAGAGGGACCCAGTACTTC
clone size: NA; V gene: TRBV5-1; J gene: TRBJ1-6; D gene: TRBD1; CDR3 protein: CASSLGTGEWQSPLHF; CDR3 DNA: TGCGCCAGCAGCTTGGGGACAGGGGAGTGGCAGTCACCCCTCCACTTT
clone size: NA; V gene: TRBV11-2; J gene: TRBJ2-1; D gene: NA; CDR3 protein: CASSPPGEQFF; CDR3 DNA: TGTGCCAGCAGCCCCCCCGGTGAGCAGTTCTTC
clone size: NA; V gene: TRBV5-6; J gene: TRBJ2-7; D gene: NA; CDR3 protein: CASSLYSYEQYF; CDR3 DNA: TGTGCCAGCAGCCTTTATTCCTACGAGCAGTACTTC
clone size: NA; V gene: TRBV12-5; J gene: TRBJ2-1; D gene: TRBD2; CDR3 protein: CASGPSGSYYNEQFF; CDR3 DNA: TGTGCTAGTGGTCCGAGCGGGAGCTACTACAATGAGCAGTTCTTC
clone size: NA; V gene: TRBV6-6; J gene: TRBJ1-4; D gene: NA; CDR3 protein: CASSYDSGKELFF; CDR3 DNA: TGTGCCAGCAGTTATGACAGTGGGAAGGAACTGTTTTTT
clone size: NA; V gene: TRBV13; J gene: TRBJ1-1; D gene: TRBD1; CDR3 protein: CASSFLTGGTEAFF; CDR3 DNA: TGTGCCAGCAGCTTTCTGACAGGGGGAACTGAAGCTTTCTTT
clone size: NA; V gene: TRBV9; J gene: TRBJ2-7; D gene: TRBD1; CDR3 protein: CASSATPTGFDEQYF; CDR3 DNA: TGTGCCAGCAGCGCCACCCCGACAGGGTTTGACGAGCAGTACTTC
clone size: NA; V gene: TRBV29-1; J gene: TRBJ2-1; D gene: NA; CDR3 protein: CSVETGEPNNEQFF; CDR3 DNA: TGCAGCGTTGAGACGGGGGAACCCAACAATGAGCAGTTCTTC
clone size: NA; V gene: TRBV29-1; J gene: TRBJ1-2; D gene: TRBD1; CDR3 protein: CSVEQQGIGYTF; CDR3 DNA: TGCAGCGTTGAACAACAGGGGATAGGCTACACCTTC
clone size: NA; V gene: TRBV11-3; J gene: TRBJ2-7; D gene: TRBD1; CDR3 protein: CASSFLGTELYEQYF; CDR3 DNA: TGTGCCAGCAGCTTCCTCGGGACAGAGCTCTACGAGCAGTACTTC
clone size: NA; V gene: TRBV5-4; J gene: TRBJ1-3; D gene: NA; CDR3 protein: CASSFTGTDGNTIYF; CDR3 DNA: TGTGCCAGCAGTTTTACCGGGACGGATGGAAACACCATATATTTT
clone size: NA; V gene: TRBV18; J gene: TRBJ2-1; D gene: TRBD2; CDR3 protein: CASSAASGSQGMDEQFF; CDR3 DNA: TGTGCCAGCTCAGCCGCTAGCGGGAGTCAAGGTATGGATGAGCAGTTCTTC
clone size: NA; V gene: TRBV27; J gene: TRBJ1-3; D gene: TRBD1; CDR3 protein: CASSPIGTGGNTIYF; CDR3 DNA: TGTGCCAGCAGCCCGATCGGGACAGGTGGAAACACCATATATTTT
clone size: few; V gene: TRBV11-2; J gene: TRBJ1-2; D gene: NA; CDR3 protein: CASSFDGYYGYTF; CDR3 DNA: TGTGCCAGCAGCTTTGACGGATACTATGGCTACACCTTC
clone size: NA; V gene: TRBV6-5; J gene: TRBJ1-1; D gene: NA; CDR3 protein: CASSYSGIGNTEAFF; CDR3 DNA: TGTGCCAGCAGTTACTCAGGGATCGGGAACACTGAAGCTTTCTTT
clone size: NA; V gene: TRBV10-1; J gene: TRBJ2-7; D gene: NA; CDR3 protein: CASSRTANSYEQYF; CDR3 DNA: TGCGCCAGCAGCCGGACAGCGAACTCCTACGAGCAGTACTTC
clone size: NA; V gene: TRBV19; J gene: TRBJ2-7; D gene: TRBD2; CDR3 protein: CASSGTSRPYEQYF; CDR3 DNA: TGTGCCAGTAGCGGGACTAGCAGACCCTACGAGCAGTACTTC
clone size: NA; V gene: TRBV7-9; J gene: TRBJ2-7; D gene: NA; CDR3 protein: CASSLSSSIYEQYF; CDR3 DNA: TGTGCCAGCAGCTTATCCAGCTCCATCTACGAGCAGTACTTC
clone size: NA; V gene: TRBV5-1; J gene: TRBJ1-1; D gene: TRBD1; CDR3 protein: CASSFRGPGTEAFF; CDR3 DNA: TGCGCCAGCAGCTTCAGGGGGCCGGGCACTGAAGCTTTCTTT
clone size: NA; V gene: TRBV6-5; J gene: TRBJ1-1; D gene: NA; CDR3 protein: CASSYSDSNTEAFF; CDR3 DNA: TGTGCCAGCAGTTACTCAGACAGTAACACTGAAGCTTTCTTT
clone size: NA; V gene: TRBV6-1; J gene: TRBJ1-3; D gene: NA; CDR3 protein: CASRDGYSGNTIYF; CDR3 DNA: TGTGCCAGCAGGGACGGTTACTCTGGAAACACCATATATTTT
clone size: few; V gene: TRBV7-9; J gene: TRBJ2-7; D gene: TRBD2; CDR3 protein: CASSVPSSGSPYEQYF; CDR3 DNA: TGTGCCAGCAGCGTCCCCTCTAGCGGGTCCCCCTACGAGCAGTACTTC
clone size: NA; V gene: TRBV5-5; J gene: TRBJ2-7; D gene: TRBD1; CDR3 protein: CASSVLVRTGNYEQYF; CDR3 DNA: TGTGCCAGCAGCGTCCTTGTGCGGACAGGGAACTACGAGCAGTACTTC
clone size: NA; V gene: TRBV9; J gene: TRBJ2-7; D gene: TRBD1; CDR3 protein: CASSGQGNQQYF; CDR3 DNA: TGTGCCAGCAGCGGACAGGGGAACCAGCAGTACTTC
clone size: NA; V gene: TRBV6-1; J gene: TRBJ2-1; D gene: NA; CDR3 protein: CASSELGVANEQFF; CDR3 DNA: TGTGCCAGCAGTGAACTGGGGGTGGCCAATGAGCAGTTCTTC
clone size: NA; V gene: TRBV6-1; J gene: TRBJ2-3; D gene: TRBD2; CDR3 protein: CASKGLALGTDTQYF; CDR3 DNA: TGTGCCAGCAAAGGACTAGCGTTAGGAACAGATACGCAGTATTTT
clone size: NA; V gene: TRBV18; J gene: TRBJ2-1; D gene: TRBD2; CDR3 protein: CASSPIGLAGNNEQFF; CDR3 DNA: TGTGCCAGCTCACCCATAGGACTAGCGGGAAACAATGAGCAGTTCTTC
clone size: NA; V gene: TRBV4-1; J gene: TRBJ2-7; D gene: NA; CDR3 protein: CASSQGLTSYEQYF; CDR3 DNA: TGCGCCAGCAGCCAAGGCCTTACTTCCTACGAGCAGTACTTC